This TCR beta chain emerged from a study of T-cell memory formation after mild COVID-19. Study context: Clusters were largely donor specific. Regarding the study as a whole: The SARS-CoV-2 specificity of second-wave clones reaching peak at day 37 remained unverified. Whereas later expanders leaned CD4+, clones contracting day 15 to 85 showed a balanced CD4/CD8 makeup.

In the case of this clonotype: Its antigen remains unidentified.

TCRdb recomputed calls from the 5' RACE reads with MiXCR, one row per CDR3 protein. This repertoire shows about 60,000 distinct CDR3 sequences, 12% found once; its top ten account for about 25%. The clonotype comes from a man aged 18 to 30 who had mild COVID-19 (a few samples of this study predate the infection). Cell type and time point are not known. Sequencing was done on a sample of PBMCs or a T cell subset sorted from them (not recorded which).

The DNA of the CDR3 is TGTGCCACCAGCAGAGATTTTTCCGGGCAGCCCCAGCATTTT. Translating it yields CATSRDFSGQPQHF. V and J are TRBV15 and TRBJ1-5; no reliable D call. Germline-derived CDR1 and CDR2 are LNHNV and YYDKDF (reference sequence). The CDR3 is 14 amino acids. Trimming removed 0 bases at V and 7 bases at J, with 10 bases between.